This TCR beta chain was sequenced in a study of blood T cells in healthy people across ages. Isolated PBMCs totaled at least 6.5 million in each sample. Concerning this clonotype itself: What it recognizes is unknown.

Study results and caveats: Shifts in expanded clonotypes may have been confounded by donor CMV status, which was unknown. Across samples, TCR beta diversity tracked strongly with naive T cell percentage. Bulk PBMC profiling left naive and antigen-experienced comparisons inconclusive.

Primers used in a second PCR of roughly 7 to 12 cycles were a sample-barcoded 5' primer and a J-beta primer mix. Using its own MiXCR run on the 5' RACE reads, TCRdb lists one record per CDR3 protein. Of more than 500,000 distinct CDR3 sequences listed, 25% to 30% are singletons. The CDR3 is 15 residues long. Deletions cut 4 bases from V and 3 bases from J, with 15 bases between. From germline, CDR1 is SGHTA and CDR2 FQGNSA. This chain joins TRBV7-2 and TRBJ2-5; possibly TRBD2 for D (6 bases). What was sequenced was blood. This sequence was found in a woman aged 70-85 years in good health. CDR3 protein: CASSSLAWGEETQYF. Written as DNA, the CDR3 is TGTGCCAGCAGCTCATTAGCGTGGGGGGAAGAGACCCAGTACTTC.